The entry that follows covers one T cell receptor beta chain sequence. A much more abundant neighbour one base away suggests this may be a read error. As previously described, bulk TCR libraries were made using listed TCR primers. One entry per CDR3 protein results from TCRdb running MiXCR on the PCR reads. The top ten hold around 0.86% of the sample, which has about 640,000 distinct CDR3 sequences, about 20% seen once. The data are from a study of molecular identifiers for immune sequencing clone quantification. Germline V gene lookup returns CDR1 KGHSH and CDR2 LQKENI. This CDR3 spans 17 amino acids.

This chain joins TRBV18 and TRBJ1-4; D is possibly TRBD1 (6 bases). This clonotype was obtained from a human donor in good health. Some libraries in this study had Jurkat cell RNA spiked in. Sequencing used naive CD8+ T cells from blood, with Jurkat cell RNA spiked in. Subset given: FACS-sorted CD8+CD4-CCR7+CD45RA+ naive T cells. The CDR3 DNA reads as TGTGCCGGCTCACCACAGGGAACGCCGGCAACTAATGAAAAACTGTTTTTT. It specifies CAGSPQGTPATNEKLFF.